This T cell receptor beta chain emerged from a study of T-cell reconstitution after alpha-beta-depleted transplantation in children. During its preparation, the TCRbeta library received unique molecular identifiers. TCRdb itself ran the PCR reads through MiXCR, one entry per CDR3 protein. The table shows 250,000 to 300,000 distinct CDR3 sequences, with roughly a tenth occurring only once. Study conclusions and caveats: Reported findings indicate that, about two months after transplant, alpha-beta T cells came from several hundred expanded clones, which were derived from non-depleted graft cells. Newly produced T cells mostly accounted for T-cell counts and diversity one year post-transplant.

This clonotype was observed many times. Its antigen remains unidentified. The sample in question was PBMCs, obtained before TCRalphabeta/CD19-depleted stem cell transplant. This sequence was found in a boy under two years old with acute myeloid leukemia, due to receive a stem cell transplant.

CDR3 loop: CASSQDYAETQYF. In DNA form, the CDR3 reads TGCGCCAGCAGCCAGGACTACGCGGAGACCCAGTACTTC. The rearrangement joins TRBV5-1 to TRBJ2-5; D perhaps matches TRBD2 (6 bases). The CDR3 runs 13 residues. V gave up 4 bases and J gave up 5 bases, with 12 bases separating them. CDR1 is SGHRS, CDR2 YFSETQ, per germline. The variable domain in full, with the rest retrieved from reference TRBV5-1 and TRBJ2-5, is KAGVTQTPRYLIKTRGQQVTLSCSPISGHRSVSWYQQTPGQGLQFLFEYFSETQRNKGNFPGRFSGRQFSNSRSEMNVSTLELGDSALYLCASSQDYAETQYFGPGTRLLVL.